Listed below are T cell receptor beta chains from one sample, sequenced in a study of OX40 agonist ivuxolimab in advanced cancers. The method was immunoSEQ multiplex PCR; TCRdb's version includes in-frame clones alone and lacks a portion of them. The sample holds tens of thousands of clones; roughly 91% are singletons and the top ten take roughly 0.51%. The sample was CD4+ or CD8+ T cells sorted from blood, taken in a trial of the OX40 agonist ivuxolimab. These receptors came from an adult with an advanced solid tumor such as melanoma, head and neck, liver or kidney cancer. Each CDR3 is given with its conserved first and last residue. D genes are given only for firm matches. Some rows have no size entry. The others give once, few or many, or a class for an expanded clone.

clone size	V gene	J gene	CDR3 length	D gene	CDR3 protein	CDR3 DNA
.	TRBV11-2	TRBJ2-7	13	.	CASSRDRAYEQYF	TGTGCCAGCAGCCGCGACCGGGCCTACGAGCAGTACTTC
.	TRBV10-3	TRBJ2-7	14	.	CAISSPEKRSEQYF	TGTGCCATCAGTTCCCCCGAGAAAAGGAGCGAGCAGTACTTC
.	TRBV10-2	TRBJ2-1	13	.	CASGMSSYNEQFF	TGCGCCAGCGGGATGAGCTCCTACAATGAGCAGTTCTTC
once	TRBV10-1	TRBJ1-1	13	TRBD1	CASKRQGDTEAFF	TGCGCCAGCAAAAGACAGGGGGACACTGAAGCTTTCTTT
.	TRBV11-2	TRBJ2-5	15	TRBD1	CASSARQGASETQYF	TGTGCCAGCAGCGCGCGACAGGGGGCTTCGGAGACCCAGTACTTC
.	TRBV6-1	TRBJ1-5	13	.	CASSEGLNQPQHF	TGTGCCAGCAGCGAAGGACTAAATCAGCCCCAGCATTTT
.	TRBV27	TRBJ1-4	16	TRBD1	CASSLGQGLPREKLFF	TGTGCCAGCAGTTTGGGACAGGGATTACCTCGGGAAAAACTGTTTTTT
.	TRBV7-8	TRBJ1-2	12	.	CASSLEWGGYTF	TGTGCCAGCAGCTTAGAGTGGGGGGGCTACACCTTC
.	TRBV5-1	TRBJ1-3	15	.	CASSLGGGAGNTIYF	TGCGCCAGCAGCCTGGGCGGGGGAGCCGGAAACACCATATATTTT
.	TRBV29-1	TRBJ1-2	13	.	CSALPSANYGYTF	TGCAGCGCCCTCCCGAGTGCAAACTATGGCTACACCTTC
.	TRBV18	TRBJ2-7	15	TRBD1	CASSPVGTGGNEQYF	TGTGCCAGCTCACCTGTCGGGACAGGGGGTAACGAGCAGTACTTC
.	TRBV29-1	TRBJ2-7	14	.	CSVVIYRSSYEQYF	TGCAGCGTTGTAATTTACCGAAGCTCCTACGAGCAGTACTTC
.	TRBV28	TRBJ2-7	12	.	CASQIGSYEQYF	TGTGCCAGCCAAATAGGCTCCTACGAGCAGTACTTC
.	TRBV6-1	TRBJ1-2	13	.	CASLRPDNYGYTF	TGTGCCAGCCTTCGGCCCGACAACTATGGCTACACCTTC
.	TRBV6-1	TRBJ2-3	15	.	CASSERGAQSDTQYF	TGTGCCAGCAGTGAAAGGGGGGCCCAGTCAGATACGCAGTATTTT
.	TRBV4-2	TRBJ2-3	16	.	CASSPGAGTPTDTQYF	TGTGCCAGCAGCCCTGGGGCGGGGACCCCCACAGATACGCAGTATTTT
once	TRBV4-3	TRBJ2-7	15	TRBD1	CASSQGLGQGYEQYF	TGCGCCAGCAGCCAAGGACTAGGACAGGGCTACGAGCAGTACTTC
.	TRBV5-1	TRBJ2-7	14	TRBD2	CASSLTGGPYEQYF	TGCGCCAGCAGCCTAACGGGGGGACCTTATGAGCAGTACTTC
.	TRBV5-4	TRBJ1-4	13	.	CATRAATNEKLFF	TGTGCCACCCGGGCAGCAACTAATGAAAAACTGTTTTTT
.	TRBV10-1	TRBJ2-1	14	.	CASSEGYTYNEQFF	TGCGCCAGCAGTGAAGGGTATACCTACAATGAGCAGTTCTTC
.	TRBV9	TRBJ2-7	14	.	CASSRTERAYEQYF	TGTGCCAGCAGCCGTACTGAGCGGGCCTACGAGCAGTACTTC
.	TRBV14	TRBJ2-3	14	.	CASSRLSSTDTQYF	TGTGCCAGCAGCCGCCTGAGTAGCACAGATACGCAGTATTTT
once	TRBV7-9	TRBJ1-5	15	.	CASSLARGGDQPQHF	TGTGCCAGCAGCTTAGCCCGGGGAGGTGATCAGCCCCAGCATTTT
.	TRBV19	TRBJ1-4	15	.	CASTSIARVNEKLFF	TGTGCCAGTACCAGTATCGCCAGGGTTAATGAAAAACTGTTTTTT
.	TRBV2	TRBJ2-2	15	.	CASSGRTANTGELFF	TGTGCCAGCAGTGGGCGGACAGCGAACACCGGGGAGCTGTTTTTT
once	TRBV6-1	TRBJ1-5	15	.	CASRGHPNSNQPQHF	TGTGCCAGCAGGGGCCACCCCAATAGCAATCAGCCCCAGCATTTT
few	TRBV2	TRBJ1-2	13	.	CASSPSRGPSYTF	TGTGCCAGCAGCCCCTCCCGAGGTCCCAGCTACACCTTC
.	TRBV19	TRBJ1-6	13	.	CASSMGRSSPLHF	TGTGCCAGTAGTATGGGTCGGAGTTCACCCCTCCACTTT
.	TRBV11-1	TRBJ2-7	16	TRBD1	CASTLSRTGPSYEQYF	TGTGCCAGCACTTTAAGCAGGACAGGACCTTCCTACGAGCAGTACTTC
.	TRBV6-5	TRBJ1-5	15	TRBD1	CASSYGGQGNQPQHF	TGTGCCAGCAGTTACGGTGGACAGGGCAATCAGCCCCAGCATTTT
.	TRBV7-6	TRBJ2-1	13	TRBD2	CASQGGGYNEQFF	TGTGCCAGTCAGGGCGGGGGATACAATGAGCAGTTCTTC
.	TRBV6-5	TRBJ1-1	15	TRBD1	CASSARDRGYTEAFF	TGTGCCAGCAGCGCTAGGGACAGGGGTTACACTGAAGCTTTCTTT
.	TRBV5-1	TRBJ2-5	14	.	CASSWTMSRETQYF	TGCGCCAGCAGCTGGACCATGTCGCGGGAGACCCAGTACTTC
.	TRBV28	TRBJ2-1	14	TRBD1	CASTGKGAVNEQFF	TGTGCCAGCACTGGGAAGGGGGCGGTAAATGAGCAGTTCTTC
.	TRBV7-7	TRBJ2-3	14	.	CASSLGTSGSTQYF	TGTGCTAGCAGTCTCGGGACCTCGGGGAGTACGCAGTATTTT
.	TRBV4-3	TRBJ1-6	13	TRBD1	CASGDRVDSPLHF	TGCGCCAGTGGGGACAGGGTAGATTCACCCCTCCACTTT
.	TRBV4-1	TRBJ2-2	17	.	CASSQDLRRGRTGELFF	TGCGCCAGCAGCCAAGACCTGCGTCGGGGGCGGACCGGGGAGCTGTTTTTT
.	TRBV19	TRBJ1-5	16	.	CASSIGSQNYNQPQHF	TGTGCCAGTAGTATAGGTTCACAGAACTACAATCAGCCCCAGCATTTT
.	TRBV10-3	TRBJ2-7	18	TRBD2	CAISASGTSGGAGGEQYF	TGTGCCATCAGTGCCTCCGGGACTAGTGGGGGGGCAGGCGGCGAGCAGTACTTC
.	TRBV6-6	TRBJ2-3	15	.	CASTDGVASTDTQYF	TGTGCCAGCACCGACGGGGTGGCGAGCACAGATACGCAGTATTTT
.	TRBV28	TRBJ1-3	15	.	CASSPRGAGGNTIYF	TGTGCCAGCAGTCCCCGGGGGGCGGGTGGAAACACCATATATTTT
.	TRBV19	TRBJ1-1	13	.	CASRKGMGTEAFF	TGTGCCAGTAGGAAGGGGATGGGCACTGAAGCTTTCTTT
.	TRBV28	TRBJ2-7	14	.	CASSFLGDSYEQYF	TGTGCCAGCAGTTTTCTGGGGGACTCCTACGAGCAGTACTTC
.	TRBV6-5	TRBJ2-2	14	.	CASSITGKVGELFF	TGTGCCAGCAGTATTACGGGCAAGGTCGGGGAGCTGTTTTTT
.	TRBV7-9	TRBJ1-2	12	.	CASSQDTYGYTF	TGTGCCAGCAGCCAGGACACCTATGGCTACACCTTC
.	TRBV7-6	TRBJ2-2	16	.	CASSLVSGAVTGELFF	TGTGCCAGCAGCTTAGTATCGGGGGCGGTCACCGGGGAGCTGTTTTTT
.	TRBV7-6	TRBJ2-1	13	.	CASSLGPTSEEFF	TGTGCCAGCAGCTTAGGCCCCACTTCTGAGGAGTTCTTC
few	TRBV7-3	TRBJ1-5	14	.	CASSLGGLGQPQHF	TGTGCCAGCAGCTTAGGGGGCCTGGGACAGCCCCAGCATTTT
.	TRBV2	TRBJ2-2	11	.	CASRVTGELFF	TGTGCCAGCAGGGTCACCGGGGAGCTGTTTTTT
.	TRBV14	TRBJ2-5	17	TRBD2	CASSRGTSGGRGVTQYF	TGTGCCAGCAGCCGCGGGACTAGTGGGGGCCGGGGGGTGACCCAGTACTTC
few	TRBV6-5	TRBJ1-1	12	.	CASSYGSTEAFF	TGTGCCAGCAGTTACGGGAGCACTGAAGCTTTCTTT
once	TRBV4-2	TRBJ1-5	15	TRBD1	CASSQDRYARQPQHF	TGTGCCAGCAGCCAGGACAGGTACGCAAGGCAGCCCCAGCATTTT
.	TRBV7-3	TRBJ1-2	13	.	CASSPGPSYGYTF	TGTGCCAGCAGCCCCGGCCCAAGCTATGGCTACACCTTC
.	TRBV10-2	TRBJ2-3	17	.	CASSEVSRPPSTDTQYF	TGCGCCAGCAGTGAAGTTAGTCGGCCCCCTAGCACAGATACGCAGTATTTT
.	TRBV6-5	TRBJ1-4	15	.	CASSYAGRTSEKLFF	TGTGCCAGCAGTTACGCGGGCAGAACTAGTGAAAAACTGTTTTTT
.	TRBV18	TRBJ2-1	16	TRBD1	CASSLWGTGTGNEQFF	TGTGCCAGCTCACTTTGGGGGACAGGCACGGGGAATGAGCAGTTCTTC
.	TRBV29-1	TRBJ2-5	14	TRBD1	CSVEVGQGGETQYF	TGCAGCGTTGAAGTGGGACAGGGAGGGGAGACCCAGTACTTC
.	TRBV19	TRBJ2-5	11	.	CASSRGETQYF	TGTGCCAGTAGCCGGGGAGAGACCCAGTACTTC
.	TRBV5-4	TRBJ2-3	16	TRBD2	CASSHSAGGGTDTQYF	TGTGCCAGCAGCCATTCAGCGGGGGGGGGCACAGATACGCAGTATTTT